A selection of T cell receptor beta chains follows, all from one sample in a study of shared clonotypes between healthy human individuals. Repertoires were generated with immunoSEQ multiplex PCR, while TCRdb's copy carries only in-frame clones and drops some. This sample carries hundreds of thousands of clones, 79% of them seen once, and the ten largest clones take approximately 13%. The sample taken for sequencing was PBMCs. All receptors derive from a woman aged 40-49 years in good health. Some clones in this sample may be carry-over from other donors' samples. The conserved cysteine and the conserved F or W are not part of the CDR3 here. Each record gives: CDR3 length, V gene, J gene, CDR3 protein.

15	TRBV4-1	TRBJ2-2	ASSQEIPVSWTGELF
13	TRBV5-1	TRBJ2-3	ASSLVQGRGDTQY
12	TRBV4-1	TRBJ1-2	ASSQNRGSDGYT
13	TRBV28	TRBJ1-6	ASSFVSGDNSPLH
13	TRBV30	TRBJ1-5	AWSVKGEGNQPQH
10	TRBV6-6	TRBJ2-7	ASSYDSYEQY
13	TRBV28	TRBJ1-6	ASSLTGEVDSPLH
13	TRBV19	TRBJ2-1	ASSIGTSIYNEQF
11	TRBV6-5	TRBJ2-7	ATQKDRSYEQY
11	TRBV30	TRBJ1-1	AWSVQVNTEAF
14	TRBV4-1	TRBJ1-4	ASSQEGGQGGEKLF
12	TRBV27	TRBJ2-7	ATKTGLAGPGGY
11	TRBV9	TRBJ2-5	ASSPDYSGTQY
10	TRBV28	TRBJ1-2	ASSWWDYGYT
12	TRBV5-4	TRBJ1-1	ASSLAGGDTEAF
11	TRBV11-1	TRBJ1-4	ASSFRTNEKLF
13	TRBV7-2	TRBJ2-1	ASSLDNGLYNEQF
13	TRBV27	TRBJ2-7	ASSSRNGVTYEQY
12	TRBV19	TRBJ2-2	ASSNLGGTGELF
13	TRBV6-5	TRBJ1-1	ASSYSTGGDTEAF
14	TRBV4-2	TRBJ2-7	ASSQGLAGEEHEQY
12	TRBV4-2	TRBJ1-5	ASSPDRDNQPQH
9	TRBV20-1	TRBJ2-7	SATSSYEQY
15	TRBV7-2	TRBJ1-3	ASSLGQPLTSGNTIY
13	TRBV13	TRBJ2-5	ASSLQREAQETQY
16	TRBV19	TRBJ1-2	ASSIDRSTVGRNYGYT
14	TRBV5-1	TRBJ2-1	ASSSRAGRLYNEQF
13	TRBV7-8	TRBJ2-1	ASSAPGHLTLEQF
12	TRBV9	TRBJ2-2	ASSGTVGGGELF
17	TRBV4-2	TRBJ2-3	ASSQEPQWTSGRTDTQY
11	TRBV19	TRBJ1-3	ASTGRSGNTIY
13	TRBV7-9	TRBJ1-2	ASSLGVYGDYGYT